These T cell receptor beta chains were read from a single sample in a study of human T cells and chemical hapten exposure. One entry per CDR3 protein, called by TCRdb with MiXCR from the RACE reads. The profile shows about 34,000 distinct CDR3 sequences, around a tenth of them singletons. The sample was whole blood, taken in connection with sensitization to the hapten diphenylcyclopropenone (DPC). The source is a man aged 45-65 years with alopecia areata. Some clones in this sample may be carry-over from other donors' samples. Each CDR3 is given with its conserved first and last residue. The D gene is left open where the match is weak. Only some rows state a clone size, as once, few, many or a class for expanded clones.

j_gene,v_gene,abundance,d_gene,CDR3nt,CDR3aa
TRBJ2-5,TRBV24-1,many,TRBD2,TGTGCCACCATGGGGGCGACTAGCGGGAAAGAGACCCAGTACTTC,CATMGATSGKETQYF
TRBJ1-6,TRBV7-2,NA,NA,TGTGCCAGCAGCTTGACCGGGACCTATAATTCACCCCTCCACTTT,CASSLTGTYNSPLHF
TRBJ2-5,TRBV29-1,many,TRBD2,TGCAGCGTTGAGGGCGGGGGGGAGACCCAGTACTTC,CSVEGGGETQYF
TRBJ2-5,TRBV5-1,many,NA,TGCGCCAGCAGCTTCTTACCGGGACCTGCGGAGACCCAGTACTTC,CASSFLPGPAETQYF
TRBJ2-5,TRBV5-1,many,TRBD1,TGCGCCAGCAGCTTGGAACGAACAGGGGGAGAGACCCAGTACTTC,CASSLERTGGETQYF
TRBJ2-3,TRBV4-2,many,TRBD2,TGTGCCAGCAGCCAAGAATTCGAAGCGGGAGGGAGGACAGATACGCAGTATTTT,CASSQEFEAGGRTDTQYF
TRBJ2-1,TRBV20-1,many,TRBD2,TGCAGTGCTATTAGACTAGCGGAGCAGCTATATAGGGTCTTC,CSAIRLAEQLYRVF
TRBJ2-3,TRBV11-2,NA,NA,TGTGCCAGCAGCGCCGGACTGGGCACAGATACGCAGTATTTT,CASSAGLGTDTQYF
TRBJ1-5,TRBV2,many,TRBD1,TGTGCCAGCAATCCGGGACAGCCAAATCAGCCCCAGCATTTT,CASNPGQPNQPQHF
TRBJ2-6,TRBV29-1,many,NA,TGCAGCGCCTGGGTAGGGTCCCCCCTGGCCAACGTCCTGACTTTC,CSAWVGSPLANVLTF
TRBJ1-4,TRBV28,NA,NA,TGTGCCAGCAGTTTCGGGACGACGGAACTGTTTTTT,CASSFGTTELFF
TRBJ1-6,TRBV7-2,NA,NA,TGTGCCAGCAGCTTAGCGGAATGGCGATCTACACCCCTCCACTTT,CASSLAEWRSTPLHF
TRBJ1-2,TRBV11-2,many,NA,TGTGCCAGCAGCTTTAAGGGGAACTATGGCTACACCTTC,CASSFKGNYGYTF
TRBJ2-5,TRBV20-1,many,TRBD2,TGCAGTGCTAGAGCCAGACTAGCGGGAGAGTACTTC,CSARARLAGEYF
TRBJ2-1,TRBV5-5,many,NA,TGTGCCAGCAGCCCCCTCCGGACCGTCGATGAGCAGTTCTTC,CASSPLRTVDEQFF
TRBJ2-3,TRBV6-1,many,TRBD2,TGTGCCAGCAGAGACCAAGCGGGAGGGTTCTCAGATACGCAGTATTTT,CASRDQAGGFSDTQYF
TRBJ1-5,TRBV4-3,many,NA,TGCGCCAGCAGCCAAGACAGGGATCAGCCCCAGCATTTT,CASSQDRDQPQHF
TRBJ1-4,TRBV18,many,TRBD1,TGTGCCAGCTCACCTGCGGACAGGGGCACTAATGAAAAACTGTTTTTT,CASSPADRGTNEKLFF
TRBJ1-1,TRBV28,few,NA,TGTGCCAGCAGTTTACAGGACACTGAAGCTTTCTTT,CASSLQDTEAFF
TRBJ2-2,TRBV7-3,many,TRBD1,TGTGCCAGCAGCTTATCGCCCAGGCAGGGGGCGAACACCGGGGAGCTGTTTTTT,CASSLSPRQGANTGELFF
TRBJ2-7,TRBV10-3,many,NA,TGTGCCATCGGGGCCGGGACTCTAGAAACGGGGCAGTACTTC,CAIGAGTLETGQYF
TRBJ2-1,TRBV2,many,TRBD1,TGTGCCAGCAGAAAGGACAGGGCGAATGAGCAGTTCTTC,CASRKDRANEQFF
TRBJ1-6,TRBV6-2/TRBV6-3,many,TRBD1,TGTGCCAGCAGTCCGCGGACAGGGGGCAATTCACCCCTCCACTTT,CASSPRTGGNSPLHF
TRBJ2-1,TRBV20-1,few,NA,TGCAGATGTAAGGACCTGGTGGATGAGCAGTTCTTC,CRCKDLVDEQFF
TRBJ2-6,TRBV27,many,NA,TGTGCCAGCAGTTTAATACTTCCTGGGGCCAACGTCCTGACTTTC,CASSLILPGANVLTF
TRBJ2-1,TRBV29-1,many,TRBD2,TGCAGCTTGACAGTCGGGACTAGCGGTTACAATGAGCAGTTCTTC,CSLTVGTSGYNEQFF
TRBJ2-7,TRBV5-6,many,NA,TGTGCCAGCAGCCCTAAGGACTCCTACGAGCAGTACTTC,CASSPKDSYEQYF
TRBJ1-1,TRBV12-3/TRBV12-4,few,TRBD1,TGTGCCAGCAGTTTGGGACAGGACACTGAAGCTTTCTTT,CASSLGQDTEAFF
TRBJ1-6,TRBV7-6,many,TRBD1,TGTGCCAGCAGCCCTCAGGGGGGTCTATTGAATTCACCCCTCCACTTT,CASSPQGGLLNSPLHF
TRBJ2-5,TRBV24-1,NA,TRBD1,TGTGCCACCAGTGATACAGGGGGCGCTGAGACCCAGTACTTC,CATSDTGGAETQYF